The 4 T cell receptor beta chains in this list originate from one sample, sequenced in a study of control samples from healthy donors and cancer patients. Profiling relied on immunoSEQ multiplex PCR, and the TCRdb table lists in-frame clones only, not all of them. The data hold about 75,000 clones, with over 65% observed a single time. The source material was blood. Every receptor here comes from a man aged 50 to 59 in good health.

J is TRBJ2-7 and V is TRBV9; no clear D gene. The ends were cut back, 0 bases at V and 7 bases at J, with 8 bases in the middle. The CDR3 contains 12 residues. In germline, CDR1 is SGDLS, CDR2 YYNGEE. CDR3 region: CASSVVGGEQYF. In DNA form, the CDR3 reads TGTGCCAGCAGCGTAGTCGGCGGAGAGCAGTACTTC. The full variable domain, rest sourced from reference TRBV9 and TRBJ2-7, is DSGVTQTPKHLITATGQRVTLRCSPRSGDLSVYWYQQSLDQGLQFLIQYYNGEERAKGNILERFSAQQFPDLHSELNLSSLELGDSALYFCASSVVGGEQYFGPGTRLTVT.

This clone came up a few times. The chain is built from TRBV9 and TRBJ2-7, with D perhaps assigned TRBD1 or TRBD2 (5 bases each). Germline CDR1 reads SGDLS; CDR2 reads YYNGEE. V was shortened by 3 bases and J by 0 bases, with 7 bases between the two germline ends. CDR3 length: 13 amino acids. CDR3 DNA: TGTGCCAGCAGCGAGGGGAGCTCCTACGAGCAGTACTTC. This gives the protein CASSEGSSYEQYF.

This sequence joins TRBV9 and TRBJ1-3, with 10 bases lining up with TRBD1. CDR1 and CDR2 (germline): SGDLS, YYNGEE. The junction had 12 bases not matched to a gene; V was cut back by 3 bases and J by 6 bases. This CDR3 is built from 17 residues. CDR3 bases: TGTGCCAGCAGCGCCATAAGTGACAGGGGGCGAGTAAACACCATATATTTT. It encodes CASSAISDRGRVNTIYF. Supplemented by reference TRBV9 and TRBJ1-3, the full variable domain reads DSGVTQTPKHLITATGQRVTLRCSPRSGDLSVYWYQQSLDQGLQFLIQYYNGEERAKGNILERFSAQQFPDLHSELNLSSLELGDSALYFCASSAISDRGRVNTIYFGEGSWLTVV.

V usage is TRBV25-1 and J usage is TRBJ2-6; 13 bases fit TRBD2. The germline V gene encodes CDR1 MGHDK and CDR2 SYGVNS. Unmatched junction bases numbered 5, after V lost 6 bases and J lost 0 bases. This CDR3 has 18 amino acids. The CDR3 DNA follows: TGTGCCAGCAGCCCTACTAGCGGGAGGGGCTCTGGGGCCAACGTCCTGACTTTC. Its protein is CASSPTSGRGSGANVLTF.